This T cell receptor beta chain originates from a study of CD8+ T cells in alopecia areata. Study-wide points: Many expanded lesional clones persisted in scalp and blood during tofacitinib.

Extraction and reverse transcription of RNA yielded cDNA as the sequencing template. Only in-frame clones appear in the TCRdb table, and some are missing; sequencing was by immunoSEQ multiplex PCR. Of some 100,000 clones detected, around 44% appear once; the ten largest clones hold roughly 18%. Comments on this clone: Antigen specificity is unknown.

Described treatment: oral pan-JAK inhibitor, 5-10 mg twice daily. Germline CDR1 MNHEY, CDR2 SMNVEV (reference sequence). Trimming removed 8 bases at V and 16 bases at J, with 24 bases between. This CDR3 spans 13 amino acids. Specimen: CD8+ T cells sorted from blood, collected at week 24, from a patient treated with tofacitinib. This clonotype was sampled from a human donor with alopecia areata. The chain has TRBV27 and TRBJ2-1, with unresolved D. The CDR3 nucleotides are TGTGCCAGCGCCCCGGCCAGGATGAAGGGAAGTTTCTTC. This codes for CASAPARMKGSFF.